The clone carrying this TCR beta chain was counted only a few times. As yet, its antigen is unknown. This entry belongs to a study of OX40 agonist ivuxolimab in advanced cancers. About the research overall: Therapy given before enrollment (anti-PD-1, anti-PD-L1 or anti-CTLA-4) was allowed, and 35% to 45% had some. Study observations and caveats: There was clonal expansion of CD4+ and CD8+ blood T cells by week 6 at 0.1 to 3.0 mg/kg.

TCRdb keeps only in-frame clones here, not all; method: immunoSEQ multiplex PCR. The repertoire holds tens of thousands of clones, with around nine tenths as singletons. V shed 5 bases, J shed 6 bases, and the junction held 6 bases outside the gene matches. The germline CDR1 and CDR2 sequences are MDHEN and SYDVKM. The CDR3 contains 13 residues. The genes are TRBV28 and TRBJ1-1; 7 bases agree with TRBD1. This sequence was found in an adult with an advanced solid tumor such as melanoma, head and neck, liver or kidney cancer. This specimen consisted of CD4+ or CD8+ T cells sorted from blood, obtained in a trial of the OX40 agonist ivuxolimab. CDR3 loop: CASSPQGTPEAFF. The CDR3 nucleotides read TGTGCCAGCAGTCCACAGGGGACCCCTGAAGCTTTCTTT.